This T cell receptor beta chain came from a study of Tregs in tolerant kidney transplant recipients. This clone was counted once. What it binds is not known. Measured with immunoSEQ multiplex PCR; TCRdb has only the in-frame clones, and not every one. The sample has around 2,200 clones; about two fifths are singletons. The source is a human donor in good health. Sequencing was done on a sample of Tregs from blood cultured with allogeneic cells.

The DNA of the CDR3 is TGCGCCAGCAGCCCGCAGGGACAGCCCTACGAGCAGTACTTC. Translating it yields CASSPQGQPYEQYF. The V call is TRBV5-1, the J call TRBJ2-7; 7 bases agree with TRBD1. The CDR3 totals 14 residues. Losses at the gene ends were 4 bases for V and 2 bases for J; bases not matched to a gene: 6. Germline V gene lookup returns CDR1 SGHRS and CDR2 YFSETQ.